A selection of T cell receptor beta chains follows, all from one sample in a study of blood T cell repertoires in COVID-19. Sequencing was performed with immunoSEQ multiplex PCR; in TCRdb, only in-frame clones are kept and a portion is missing. The sample gives around 230,000 clones, roughly 88% of which show up once; 2% to 3% is in the top ten. Source material: PBMCs or T cells enriched from blood (not recorded which). These receptor sequences come from a woman in her forties with acute COVID-19. Both conserved end residues are part of each CDR3. The D gene is left open where the match is weak. Rows may omit the clone size; those that give it use once, few, many or a size class.

clone_size,v_call,j_call,d_call,cdr3_nt,cdr3_aa
-,TRBV12-5,TRBJ2-3,-,TGTGCTAGTGGTTTCTTTGGGCATACAGGGATAGGTACAGATACGCAGTATTTT,CASGFFGHTGIGTDTQYF
few,TRBV19,TRBJ1-1,-,TGTGCCAGTAATCAGGGCGGATGGACTGAAGCTTTCTTT,CASNQGGWTEAFF
-,TRBV10-1,TRBJ1-1,TRBD1,TGCGCCAGCAGTTTAGGGACAGGGATGAACACTGAAGCTTTCTTT,CASSLGTGMNTEAFF
-,TRBV19,TRBJ1-1,-,TGTGCCAGTAGTGGCCGGGGGTCCGGAACTGAAGCTTTCTTT,CASSGRGSGTEAFF
-,TRBV6-2/TRBV6-3,TRBJ2-5,TRBD1,TGTGCCAGCAGTATGACAGGGTTCCAAGAGACCCAGTACTTC,CASSMTGFQETQYF
once,TRBV7-2,TRBJ2-2,-,TGTGCCAGCAGCTCTTTTTCCACGAACACGAACACCGGGGAGCTGTTTTTT,CASSSFSTNTNTGELFF
-,TRBV7-2,TRBJ2-4,TRBD2,TGTGCCAGCAGCTTGAACCCCGGGACTAGCGGGAGAGGGGTCATTCAGTACTTC,CASSLNPGTSGRGVIQYF
-,TRBV30,TRBJ1-6,-,TGTGCCTGGAGATACGGGGTAGAGTCACCCCTCCACTTT,CAWRYGVESPLHF
-,TRBV6-1,TRBJ1-5,-,TGTGCCAGCAGTGTGTTCACCGGGGTCGTACGTAGCAATCAGCCCCAGCATTTT,CASSVFTGVVRSNQPQHF
-,TRBV2,TRBJ2-1,TRBD1,TGTGCCAGCAGTGAAGCGGCCGGGACAGCCTACAATGAGCAGTTCTTC,CASSEAAGTAYNEQFF
few,TRBV15,TRBJ1-5,-,TGTGCCACCAGCCCGTCCGGGGAAAGCAATCAGCCCCAGCATTTT,CATSPSGESNQPQHF
-,TRBV5-4,TRBJ1-1,-,TGTGCCAGCAGCTTGGGGGCAGTTAACACTGAAGCTTTCTTT,CASSLGAVNTEAFF
-,TRBV4-2,TRBJ1-4,TRBD1,TGTGCCAGCAGCCATTCGGGCTCGGGACAGGGGGGGGAAAAACTGTTTTTT,CASSHSGSGQGGEKLFF
-,TRBV5-4,TRBJ1-6,-,TGTGCCAGCAGCTCTCCCGGGGATAATTCACCCCTCCACTTT,CASSSPGDNSPLHF
-,TRBV9,TRBJ2-2,TRBD2,TGTGCCAGCAGCGATGGGACTAGCGGGGGGGCCGGGGAGCTGTTTTTT,CASSDGTSGGAGELFF
-,TRBV30,TRBJ1-4,-,TGTGCCGGGTACTCAGGGCCCCTCGAAAAACTGTTTTTT,CAGYSGPLEKLFF
-,TRBV4-3,TRBJ1-3,TRBD1,TGCGCCAGCAGCCAAGCGGGACAGTCCATCGGAGGCACCATATATTTT,CASSQAGQSIGGTIYF
-,TRBV5-1,TRBJ1-3,-,TGCGCCAGCAGCTTGACACAGGGTCCTGGAAACACCATATATTTT,CASSLTQGPGNTIYF
-,TRBV6-5,TRBJ2-1,TRBD2,TGTGCCAGCAGTAACCGGGAGGCCTACAATGAGCAGTTCTTC,CASSNREAYNEQFF
-,TRBV5-1,TRBJ2-4,-,TGCGCCAGCAGCCTGAAGGGGGAGCCAGGCATCAAAAACATTCAGTACTTC,CASSLKGEPGIKNIQYF